The 20 T cell receptor beta chains below come from one sample, sequenced in a study of blood T cell repertoires in COVID-19. Generated by immunoSEQ multiplex PCR, the TCRdb table keeps only in-frame clones and is missing some. Among some 240,000 clones, 87% were seen once, and the ten largest hold 7.2%. The sample taken for sequencing was peripheral blood. The receptors were gathered from a man aged 60 to 69 who had recovered from COVID-19.

The chain links TRBV24-1 to TRBJ1-3, with D possibly TRBD1 on 6 matching bases. This CDR3 is built from 15 residues. V lost 4 bases, J lost 4 bases, and 13 bases lay in between. Germline V gene data show CDR1 as KGHDR and CDR2 as SFDVKD. CDR3 nucleotides: TGTGCCACCAGTGACCAGTCAGGGGTAGGAAACACCATATATTTT. This sequence encodes CATSDQSGVGNTIYF.

This chain links TRBV5-1 with TRBJ1-1; 7 positions agree with TRBD1. Per the germline V gene, CDR1 is SGHRS and CDR2 is YFSETQ. The CDR3 spans 14 residues. Trimming cost V 4 bases and J 1 base; bases outside gene matches: 4. CDR3 DNA sequence: TGCGCCAGCAGCCCGGGACAGAAGAACACTGAAGCTTTCTTT. Protein product: CASSPGQKNTEAFF.

V and J are TRBV7-9 and TRBJ1-2; 8 nucleotides match TRBD1. The CDR3 covers 14 residues. The germline CDR1 and CDR2 sequences are SEHNR and FQNEAQ (reference sequence). The junction had 8 bases not matched to a gene; V was cut back by 5 bases and J by 6 bases. This CDR3 reads CASSTIQGANGYTF. The CDR3 nucleotides are TGTGCCAGCAGCACAATCCAGGGGGCGAATGGCTACACCTTC. Full variable domain (missing parts from reference TRBV7-9 and TRBJ1-2): DTGVSQNPRHKITKRGQNVTFRCDPISEHNRLYWYRQTLGQGPEFLTYFQNEAQLEKSRLLSDRFSAERPKGSFSTLEIQRTEQGDSAMYLCASSTIQGANGYTFGSGTRLTVV.

V and J are TRBV5-1 and TRBJ2-1; 7 nucleotides agree with TRBD2. Trimming at V came to 2 bases and at J to 3 bases, leaving 5 bases not matched to a gene. This CDR3 contains 15 residues. Per the germline V gene, CDR1 is SGHRS and CDR2 is YFSETQ. DNA for the CDR3: TGCGCCAGCAGCTTCCGGTCGGGGGGCTACAATGAGCAGTTCTTC. Residues: CASSFRSGGYNEQFF. The complete variable domain, with remaining parts taken from reference TRBV5-1 and TRBJ2-1, reads KAGVTQTPRYLIKTRGQQVTLSCSPISGHRSVSWYQQTPGQGLQFLFEYFSETQRNKGNFPGRFSGRQFSNSRSEMNVSTLELGDSALYLCASSFRSGGYNEQFFGPGTRLTVL.

The CDR3 nucleotides are TGTGCCAGCAGTCCACCTGCGGGGGGCAGGTACAATGAGCAGTTCTTC. It encodes CASSPPAGGRYNEQFF. The gene calls are TRBV28 and TRBJ2-1, with 8 bases matching TRBD2. V lost 5 bases to trimming and J lost 4 bases; unmatched junction nucleotides: 10. Germline assignment: CDR1 MDHEN and CDR2 SYDVKM. The CDR3 has 16 amino acids. The full variable domain, completed using reference TRBV28 and TRBJ2-1, is DVKVTQSSRYLVKRTGEKVFLECVQDMDHENMFWYRQDPGLGLRLIYFSYDVKMKEKGDIPEGYSVSREKKERFSLILESASTNQTSMYLCASSPPAGGRYNEQFFGPGTRLTVL.

The chain joins TRBV5-1 to TRBJ2-3, with a tentative D call TRBD2 (5 bases). Germline CDR1 and CDR2: SGHRS and YFSETQ. Trimming removed 4 bases from V and 5 bases from J, with 11 bases in between. The CDR3 loop spans 13 amino acids. The CDR3 DNA follows: TGCGCCAGCAGCCCCACGGGGAGAGATACGCAGTATTTT. Protein: CASSPTGRDTQYF.

V usage is TRBV27 and J usage is TRBJ1-2; 8 bases align to TRBD1. The CDR3 has 17 residues. Germline V gene data show CDR1 as MNHEY and CDR2 as SMNVEV (reference sequence). J was trimmed by 1 base and V by 2 bases; bases with no gene match: 9. The CDR3 loop reads CASSLEGRGRINYGYTF. The CDR3 DNA reads TGTGCCAGCAGTTTAGAGGGCAGGGGGCGGATTAACTATGGCTACACCTTC.

The CDR3 sequence is CASSHPGRGLGIYGYTF. CDR3 bases: TGCGCCAGCAGCCACCCCGGGAGGGGGCTAGGTATCTATGGCTACACCTTC. The chain combines TRBV5-1 with TRBJ1-2; 7 nucleotides match TRBD1. CDR3 length equals 17 residues. With 4 bases clipped from V and 4 bases from J, the junction kept 16 bases outside the gene matches. Germline V gene sequence: CDR1 SGHRS, CDR2 YFSETQ.

The chain employs TRBV30 and TRBJ2-7, with a weak D call TRBD2 (6 bases). This CDR3 spans 15 amino acids. Per germline, CDR1 GTSNPN and CDR2 SVGIG (reference sequence). V gave up 8 bases and J gave up 0 bases, with 20 bases separating them. For the CDR3, the DNA is TGTGCCGGGACTGGGCGCGGGGCACTCTCCTACGAGCAGTACTTC. Residues: CAGTGRGALSYEQYF.

The chain carries TRBV2 and TRBJ1-4, with TRBD1 as a possible D gene (6 bases). Germline loops: CDR1 SNHLY, CDR2 FYNNEI. The V end was cut by 7 bases, the J end by 7 bases, with 19 bases between. This CDR3 is built from 15 residues. The CDR3 protein is CASNPQGRVGEKLFF. CDR3 nucleotides: TGTGCCAGCAACCCCCAGGGGAGGGTTGGTGAAAAACTGTTTTTT.

The chain couples TRBV19 to TRBJ1-2; possibly TRBD1 for D (5 bases). The CDR3 runs to 17 residues. Germline CDR1 is LNHDA and CDR2 is SQIVND (reference sequence). The ends were cut back, 3 bases at V and 5 bases at J, with 22 bases in the middle. The CDR3, as DNA: TGTGCCAGTAGTATCGTGGGAGGACACTTTCCCATTTATGGCTACACCTTC. The encoded protein is CASSIVGGHFPIYGYTF.

This rearrangement joins TRBV30 to TRBJ1-1, with D uncertain. Germline values: CDR1 GTSNPN, CDR2 SVGIG (reference sequence). Trimming shortened V by 2 bases and J by 4 bases, and 14 bases separated the two germline ends. CDR3 length equals 14 residues. This CDR3 reads CAWSREGGSTEAFF. For the CDR3, the DNA is TGTGCCTGGAGTAGGGAGGGAGGAAGCACTGAAGCTTTCTTT.

The DNA of the CDR3 is TGTGCCAGCAGCCCACTAGCGGTCCATAGCACAGATACGCAGTATTTT. Amino acid sequence: CASSPLAVHSTDTQYF. V and J are TRBV3-1 (or the pseudogene TRBV3-2) and TRBJ2-3, with 8 bases lining up with TRBD2. CDR3 length: 16 residues. The germline CDR1 and CDR2 sequences are LGHDT and YNNKEL (reference sequence). J was trimmed by 0 bases and V by 4 bases; bases with no gene match: 6.

The CDR3 here is CASSLQALNTEAFF. The CDR3 bases are TGTGCCAGCAGCCTGCAGGCCCTGAACACTGAAGCTTTCTTT. The chain employs TRBV7-9 and TRBJ1-1; D call uncertain. The CDR3 is 14 amino acids. Looked up from germline, CDR1 is SEHNR and CDR2 is FQNEAQ (reference sequence). V was clipped by 5 bases and J by 0 bases, with 10 bases between them.

This clone was seen only once. The chain has TRBV5-1 and TRBJ2-2; 8 bases are a match to TRBD1. The CDR3 consists of 15 residues. V lost 4 bases, J lost 3 bases, and 5 bases stayed unmatched. The germline gives CDR1 SGHRS, CDR2 YFSETQ. CDR3 in amino acids: CASSGTGRDTGELFF. DNA for the CDR3: TGCGCCAGCAGCGGGACAGGTCGGGACACCGGGGAGCTGTTTTTT.

The chain links TRBV29-1 to TRBJ1-2, with 8 bases identical to TRBD1. CDR1 is SQVTM, CDR2 ANQGSEA, per germline. CDR3 length equals 14 residues. V was clipped by 1 base and J by 4 bases; unmatched bases: 5. The DNA of the CDR3 is TGCAGCGTTGAAGGGACAGGGTATGGCTATGGCTACACCTTC. Its translation: CSVEGTGYGYGYTF.

This sequence joins TRBV9 and TRBJ1-5; D gene ambiguous. CDR3 length: 15 amino acids. The germline V gene encodes CDR1 SGDLS and CDR2 YYNGEE. The V end lost 3 bases, the J end lost 3 bases, and 13 bases lay between the germline ends. CDR3 in amino acids: CASSATDGLNQPQHF. DNA for the CDR3: TGTGCCAGCAGCGCAACAGACGGACTCAATCAGCCCCAGCATTTT. The entire variable domain, with the rest obtained from reference TRBV9 and TRBJ1-5, is as follows: DSGVTQTPKHLITATGQRVTLRCSPRSGDLSVYWYQQSLDQGLQFLIQYYNGEERAKGNILERFSAQQFPDLHSELNLSSLELGDSALYFCASSATDGLNQPQHFGDGTRLSIL.

The chain is built from TRBV6-1 and TRBJ1-2, with a weak D call TRBD1 (5 bases). The CDR3 spans 12 residues. CDR1 is MNHNS, CDR2 SASEGT, per germline. V was pared by 6 bases and J by 8 bases, with 13 bases between. The CDR3 DNA reads TGTGCCAGCAGAGACAGAGAAGAAGGCTACACCTTC. This codes for CASRDREEGYTF.

The chain couples TRBV28 to TRBJ1-4, with TRBD1 matching over 9 bases. Unmatched junction bases numbered 13, after V lost 5 bases and J lost 3 bases. The CDR3 consists of 18 residues. Germline V CDR1 and CDR2: MDHEN, SYDVKM. This chain's CDR3 is CASSPFRDRVLANEKLFF. The CDR3, as DNA: TGTGCCAGCAGTCCATTCCGGGACAGGGTATTGGCTAATGAAAAACTGTTTTTT. The full variable domain, with the rest looked up from reference TRBV28 and TRBJ1-4, is DVKVTQSSRYLVKRTGEKVFLECVQDMDHENMFWYRQDPGLGLRLIYFSYDVKMKEKGDIPEGYSVSREKKERFSLILESASTNQTSMYLCASSPFRDRVLANEKLFFGSGTQLSVL.

This clone was seen a handful of times. The V and J genes are TRBV24-1 and TRBJ2-3; no firm D call. Trimming removed 6 bases from V and 2 bases from J, with 8 bases in between. CDR1 is KGHDR, CDR2 SFDVKD, per germline. There are 13 residues in the CDR3. Here the CDR3 DNA reads TGTGCCACCAGTCCCGCGGACACAGATACGCAGTATTTT. This sequence encodes CATSPADTDTQYF.